This TCR beta chain was identified during a study of blood T cell repertoires in COVID-19. Overall study context: Samples representing acute and convalescent COVID-19 were sourced from the United States, Italy and Spain. Sources were T cells, B-cell-depleted T cells, or PBMCs; the material itself was cDNA or gDNA.

CDR1 and CDR2 from the germline V gene are MNHNS and SASEGT. Trimming took off 3 bases at V and 7 bases at J, with 4 bases between the two ends. The CDR3 runs 12 residues. Per the original methods: Estimation of nucleated cell counts was performed using reference gene primer amplification. Libraries were prepared by immunoSEQ multiplex PCR; TCRdb keeps only in-frame clonotypes and omits some of them. That table supplies the V and J calls and clone size; D and trimming were determined from the DNA. The table shows around 100,000 clones, with about nine tenths occurring only once. This sequence joins TRBV6-1 and TRBJ1-6, with D unclear. This sequence originates from a woman between 50 and 59 years old with acute or convalescent COVID-19. What was sequenced was peripheral blood. CDR3 DNA sequence: TGTGCCAGCAGTGATTTAAATTCACCCCTCCACTTT. Residues: CASSDLNSPLHF.